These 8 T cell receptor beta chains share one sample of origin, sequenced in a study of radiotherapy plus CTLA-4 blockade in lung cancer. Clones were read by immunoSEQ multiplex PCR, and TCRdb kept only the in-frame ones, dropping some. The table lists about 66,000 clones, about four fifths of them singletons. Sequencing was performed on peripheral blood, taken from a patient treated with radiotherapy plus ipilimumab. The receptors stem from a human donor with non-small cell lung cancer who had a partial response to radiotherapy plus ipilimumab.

The CDR3 coding sequence is TGTGCCAGCTCACGGGGACAGGATTTTACCTACGAGCAGTACTTC. Translation: CASSRGQDFTYEQYF. The rearrangement links TRBV18 to TRBJ2-7; 8 bases match TRBD1. Germline trimming cut 4 bases from V and 2 bases from J; bases unmatched to any gene: 7. This CDR3 has 15 amino acids. Germline loops: CDR1 KGHSH, CDR2 LQKENI.

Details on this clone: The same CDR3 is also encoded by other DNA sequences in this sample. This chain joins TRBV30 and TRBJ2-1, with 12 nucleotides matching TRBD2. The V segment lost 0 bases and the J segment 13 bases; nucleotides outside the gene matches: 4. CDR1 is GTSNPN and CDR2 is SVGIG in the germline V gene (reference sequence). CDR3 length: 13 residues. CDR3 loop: CAWSVASGREQFF. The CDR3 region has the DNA TGTGCCTGGAGTGTAGCTAGCGGGAGGGAACAGTTCTTC. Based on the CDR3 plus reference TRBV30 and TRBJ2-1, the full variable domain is SQTIHQWPATLVQPVGSPLSLECTVEGTSNPNLYWYRQAAGRGLQLLFYSVGIGQISSEVPQNLSASRPQDRQFILSSKKLLLSDSGFYLCAWSVASGREQFFGPGTRLTVL.

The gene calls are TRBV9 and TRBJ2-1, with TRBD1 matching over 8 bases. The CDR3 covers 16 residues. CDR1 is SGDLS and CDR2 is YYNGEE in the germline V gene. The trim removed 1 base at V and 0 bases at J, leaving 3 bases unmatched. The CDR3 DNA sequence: TGTGCCAGCAGCGTAACGGGACAGGCCTCCTACAATGAGCAGTTCTTC. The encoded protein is CASSVTGQASYNEQFF.

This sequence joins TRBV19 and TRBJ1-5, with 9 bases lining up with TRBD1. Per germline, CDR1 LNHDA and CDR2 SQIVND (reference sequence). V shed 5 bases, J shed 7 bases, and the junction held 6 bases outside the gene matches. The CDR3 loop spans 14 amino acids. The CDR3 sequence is CASSLTGGGQPQHF. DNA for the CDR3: TGTGCCAGTAGTCTTACAGGGGGCGGGCAGCCCCAGCATTTT.

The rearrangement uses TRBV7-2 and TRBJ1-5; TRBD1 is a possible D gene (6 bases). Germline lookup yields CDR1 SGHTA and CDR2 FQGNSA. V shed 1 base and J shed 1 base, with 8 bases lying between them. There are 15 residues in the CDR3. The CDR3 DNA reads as TGTGCCAGCAGCTTAGATCAGGGGAGCAATCAGCCCCAGCATTTT. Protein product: CASSLDQGSNQPQHF.

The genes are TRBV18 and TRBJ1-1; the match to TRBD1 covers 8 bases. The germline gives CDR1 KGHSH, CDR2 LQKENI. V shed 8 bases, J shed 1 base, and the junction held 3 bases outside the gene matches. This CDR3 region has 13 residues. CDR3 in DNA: TGTGCCAGCACGGGACAGGCGAACACTGAAGCTTTCTTT. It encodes CASTGQANTEAFF.

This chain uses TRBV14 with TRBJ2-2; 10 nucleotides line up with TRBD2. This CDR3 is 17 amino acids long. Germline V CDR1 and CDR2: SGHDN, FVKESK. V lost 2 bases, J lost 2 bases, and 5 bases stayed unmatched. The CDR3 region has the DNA TGTGCCAGCAGCCAATCTAGCGGGAGCGTCAACACCGGGGAGCTGTTTTTT. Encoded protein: CASSQSSGSVNTGELFF.

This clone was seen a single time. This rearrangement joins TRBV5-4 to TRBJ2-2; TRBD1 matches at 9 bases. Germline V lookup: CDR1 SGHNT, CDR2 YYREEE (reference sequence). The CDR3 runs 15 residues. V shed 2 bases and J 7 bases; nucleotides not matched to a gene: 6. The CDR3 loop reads CASSFTGGSGGELFF. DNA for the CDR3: TGTGCCAGCAGCTTTACAGGGGGCTCGGGCGGGGAGCTGTTTTTT.